This T cell receptor (beta chain) came from a study of glioma-infiltrating T cells. Overall study findings and caveats: Non-neoplastic patients had below-expected tissue-blood divergence, while all gliomas exceeded expectation. CDR3 overlap between tissue and blood was very small.

Many counts were recorded for this clonotype. Antigen unknown. The germline CDR1 and CDR2 sequences are DFQATT and SNEGSKA (reference sequence). V was cut by 6 bases and J by 2 bases, with 14 bases left in between. The CDR3 spans 14 residues. Using RNA template, CDR3s of TCR alpha and beta were amplified with iRepertoire arm-PCR. For one-step reverse transcription and amplification, 100-400 ng of tissue mRNA or PBMC total RNA was used. In TCRdb, the multiplex PCR reads were re-called with MiXCR into one record per CDR3 protein. The sample gives 100,000 to 150,000 distinct CDR3 sequences, under 30% of which show up once; approximately 26% is in the top ten.

Sample: glioma tissue, nonneoplastic brain tissue, or PBMCs (not recorded which). The chain joins TRBV20-1 to TRBJ2-1; D may be TRBD1 (6 bases). This clonotype was obtained from a human donor with low-grade glioma or glioblastoma, undergoing nonglioma brain surgery, or in good health (not recorded which). The CDR3 here is CSADDRRTYNEQFF. The DNA for the CDR3 is TGCAGTGCGGACGACAGGAGAACCTACAATGAGCAGTTCTTC.